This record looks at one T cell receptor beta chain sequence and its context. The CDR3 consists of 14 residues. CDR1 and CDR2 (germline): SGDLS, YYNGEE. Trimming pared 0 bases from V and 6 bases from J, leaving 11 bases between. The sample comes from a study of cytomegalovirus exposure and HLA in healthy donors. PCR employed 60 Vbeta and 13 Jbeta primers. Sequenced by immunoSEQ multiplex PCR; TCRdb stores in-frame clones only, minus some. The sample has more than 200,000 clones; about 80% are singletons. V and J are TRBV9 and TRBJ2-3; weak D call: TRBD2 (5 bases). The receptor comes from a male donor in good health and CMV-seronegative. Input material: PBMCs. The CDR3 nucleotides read TGTGCCAGCAGCGTAGACGGGGTTCCCGATACGCAGTATTTT. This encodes CASSVDGVPDTQYF.